This entry lists 28 T cell receptor beta chains sequenced from one sample in a study of blood T cells in healthy people across ages (dated by TCRdb to between 2014 and 2017). The library was prepared using 5' RACE. Sequencing instrument: Illumina HiSeq 2500. A second PCR of about 6 to 11 cycles was run with a J-beta primer mix and a sample-barcoded 5' primer. The public reads were run again by TCRdb, first through fastp at Q25 and then through MiXCR, and only productive beta chains were kept. Duplicate CDR3 protein sequences are folded into a single record with the most common DNA and genes. The sample data list 720,000 or so distinct CDR3 sequences, and roughly two fifths of these were observed just once. The ten largest clonotypes hold roughly 30% of the sample. Sequencing used blood. All receptors come from an older man in good health.

The chain combines TRBV19 with TRBJ2-5, with a tentative D call TRBD1 (5 bases). Deletions cut 3 bases from V and 1 base from J, with 9 bases between. Germline V gene data show CDR1 as LNHDA and CDR2 as SQIVND (reference sequence). CDR3 length: 14 amino acids. Here the CDR3 reads CASSIGGAQETQYF. CDR3 in DNA: TGTGCCAGTAGTATTGGTGGGGCCCAAGAGACCCAGTACTTC.

This clonotype was observed a few times. A much larger clone differs by one base, so this may be a read error. The V and J genes are TRBV29-1 and TRBJ2-7, with 7 bases aligning to TRBD1. The CDR3 spans 11 residues. Germline CDR1 reads SQVTM; CDR2 reads ANQGSEA. The CDR3 spells CSVAQGYGQYF. The DNA of the CDR3 is TGCAGCGTTGCACAGGGGTACGGGCAGTACTTC.

On this clonotype itself: An end of the junction does not agree with germline; a read error may underlie this. This rearrangement joins TRBV5-1 to TRBJ2-3, with TRBD1 matching 7 bases. This CDR3 is 14 amino acids long. Looked up from germline, CDR1 is SGHRS and CDR2 is YFSETQ. The CDR3 spells CTSSPGGQDNTQYF. CDR3 nucleotides: TGCACCAGCAGCCCGGGCGGACAGGACAATACGCAGTATTTT.

This clonotype was detected only a few times. A read error is possible here, since a much larger clone lies one base away. This chain links TRBV28 with TRBJ2-6, with 7 nucleotides matching TRBD1. The CDR3 has 15 amino acids. After removal of 7 bases from V and 0 bases from J, the junction contained 3 bases not matched to a gene. Germline values: CDR1 MDHEN, CDR2 SYDVKM. The CDR3 coding sequence is TGTGCCAGCAACTGGGACAGCTCTGGGGCCAACGTCCTGACTTTC. This sequence encodes CASNWDSSGANVLTF.

Points on this clonotype: This CDR3 fails to terminate in the conserved phenylalanine or tryptophan, so it likely reflects a read error. The chain has TRBV27 and TRBJ2-1, with 9 bases fitting TRBD2. Germline V gives CDR1 MNHEY, CDR2 SMNVEV (reference sequence). V was clipped by 5 bases and J by 4 bases; unmatched bases: 9. The CDR3 length is 16 residues. The CDR3 protein is CASSPRLAVNYNEQFL. The DNA of the CDR3 is TGTGCCAGCAGTCCCCGACTAGCGGTGAATTACAATGAGCAGTTCTTG.

The chain has TRBV20-1 and TRBJ2-7; TRBD2 might be the D (6 bases). V was cut by 5 bases and J by 0 bases, with 17 bases left in between. CDR1 and CDR2 from the germline V gene are DFQATT and SNEGSKA (reference sequence). CDR3 length equals 15 residues. The CDR3 sequence is CSAPSAGSTSYEQYF. The CDR3 DNA is TGCAGTGCTCCCTCGGCGGGGAGTACCTCCTACGAGCAGTACTTC.

CDR3 loop: CASTEGQLVEPQHF. The CDR3 nucleotides are TGTGCCAGCACCGAGGGACAGCTAGTGGAGCCCCAGCATTTT. The chain employs TRBV12-3 or TRBV12-4 and TRBJ1-5, with 7 bases aligning to TRBD1. The CDR3 loop spans 14 amino acids. J gave up 8 bases and V 7 bases, and 11 bases lay outside the gene matches.

The chain carries TRBV5-1 and TRBJ2-5; D is possibly TRBD2 (6 bases). Germline lookup yields CDR1 SGHRS and CDR2 YFSETQ. V shed 1 base and J shed 5 bases, with 21 bases lying between them. The length of the CDR3 is 17 residues. CDR3 region: CASSLTTRRAGDETQYF. CDR3 nucleotide sequence: TGCGCCAGCAGCTTGACTACCAGACGAGCGGGTGATGAGACCCAGTACTTC.

The chain combines TRBV6-2 or TRBV6-3 with TRBJ2-6, with D uncertain. CDR3 size: 16 residues. Trimming left V 6 bases short and J 0 bases short, with 12 bases between. Germline CDR1 MNHEY, CDR2 SVGEGT. CDR3 in amino acids: CASRKLAHSGANVLTF. CDR3 DNA: TGTGCCAGCAGGAAACTGGCCCACTCTGGGGCCAACGTCCTGACTTTC.

This clonotype was counted only a few times. This sequence joins TRBV27 and TRBJ1-2, with TRBD1 as a possible D gene (5 bases). The CDR3 is 13 residues long. Germline lookup yields CDR1 MNHEY and CDR2 SMNVEV (reference sequence). V lost 6 bases and J 7 bases, leaving 15 bases between the germline ends. CDR3 in DNA: TGTGCCAGCAGCCCACCCGGGGGAAGTGGCTACACCTTC. It yields the protein CASSPPGGSGYTF.

This clonotype appeared a few times. The rearrangement links TRBV29-1 to TRBJ2-5, with D maybe TRBD1 (6 bases). The J call may be faulty, since TRBJ2-7 better matches the DNA end. CDR1 is SQVTM and CDR2 is ANQGSEA in the germline V gene. This CDR3 contains 11 residues. The CDR3 bases are TGCAGCGCCCGGGACACCGGCGAGCAGTACTTC. Translating it yields CSARDTGEQYF.

Worth noting for this clonotype: An end of the junction does not agree with germline; a read error may underlie this. The rearrangement links TRBV7-2 to TRBJ2-5, with 7 positions matching TRBD2. The DNA matches TRBJ2-1 better at its end, which makes the J call doubtful. Per germline, CDR1 SGHTA and CDR2 FQGNSA. This CDR3 is 15 amino acids long. The CDR3 sequence: CVSSSGGKPQETQFF. CDR3 nucleotide sequence: TGTGTCAGCAGCTCCGGGGGGAAACCGCAAGAGACCCAGTTCTTC.

The rearrangement links TRBV6-5 to TRBJ2-1, with 12 bases that match TRBD2. CDR3 length equals 15 residues. Losses at the gene ends were 4 bases for V and 8 bases for J; bases not matched to a gene: 6. Looked up from germline, CDR1 is MNHEY and CDR2 is SVGAGI. The CDR3 sequence: CASSSQTSGRYEQFF. In nucleotides, the CDR3 is TGTGCCAGCAGTTCCCAGACTAGCGGGAGATATGAGCAGTTCTTC.

This clonotype showed up just a few times. V gene TRBV7-9 combines with J gene TRBJ2-1; D gene uncertain. The DNA end is more similar to TRBJ2-7, so the J call may be wrong. Germline values: CDR1 SEHNR, CDR2 FQNEAQ (reference sequence). This CDR3 region has 13 residues. CDR3 DNA: TGTGCCAGCAGCTTAGGCTCCTACAATGAGCAGTACTTC. This sequence encodes CASSLGSYNEQYF.

J is TRBJ2-1 and V is TRBV6-2 or TRBV6-3; D is possibly TRBD2 (5 bases). The CDR3 covers 15 residues. Germline CDR1 is MNHEY and CDR2 is SVGEGT. The V and J ends lost 5 bases and 3 bases respectively, with 14 bases between them. CDR3: CASSPVEGVYNEQFF. CDR3 coding DNA: TGTGCCAGCAGTCCAGTTGAGGGCGTCTACAATGAGCAGTTCTTC.

The chain employs TRBV5-1 and TRBJ2-1; D is unresolved. Trimming removed 0 bases from V and 0 bases from J, with 10 bases in between. Per the germline V gene, CDR1 is SGHRS and CDR2 is YFSETQ. The CDR3 loop spans 16 amino acids. The CDR3 loop is CASSLEGPSSYNEQFF. In DNA, the CDR3 is TGCGCCAGCAGCTTGGAAGGCCCGAGCTCCTACAATGAGCAGTTCTTC. Together with reference TRBV5-1 and TRBJ2-1, the CDR3 gives the full variable domain: KAGVTQTPRYLIKTRGQQVTLSCSPISGHRSVSWYQQTPGQGLQFLFEYFSETQRNKGNFPGRFSGRQFSNSRSEMNVSTLELGDSALYLCASSLEGPSSYNEQFFGPGTRLTVL.

The gene calls are TRBV6-6 and TRBJ2-3, with D possibly TRBD2 on 5 matching bases. Trimming removed 7 bases at V and 0 bases at J, with 20 bases between. The CDR3 has 17 residues. Germline V CDR1 and CDR2: MNHNY, SVGAGI (reference sequence). CDR3 residues: CASIKGVVQLSTDTQYF. Written as DNA, the CDR3 is TGTGCCAGCATCAAGGGAGTAGTCCAACTAAGCACAGATACGCAGTATTTT.

V and J are TRBV20-1 and TRBJ2-4, with D perhaps TRBD2 (6 bases). Germline CDR1 and CDR2: DFQATT and SNEGSKA (reference sequence). This CDR3 contains 16 residues. V was trimmed by 0 bases and J by 0 bases, leaving 12 bases between them. The CDR3 DNA follows: TGCAGTGCTAGAGATACGGGGGTTTTAGCCAAAAACATTCAGTACTTC. Its translation is CSARDTGVLAKNIQYF.

The chain is built from TRBV30 and TRBJ2-7, with TRBD2 identical over 7 bases. The CDR3 has 15 amino acids. V lost 1 base to trimming and J lost 0 bases; unmatched junction nucleotides: 6. Per the germline V gene, CDR1 is GTSNPN and CDR2 is SVGIG (reference sequence). The CDR3 is CAWSAGLLSSYEQYF. CDR3 coding DNA: TGTGCCTGGAGTGCGGGACTACTAAGCTCCTACGAGCAGTACTTC.

Remarks on this clonotype: A read error is possible here, since a much larger clone lies one base away. This chain links TRBV28 with TRBJ1-5, with TRBD1 matching over 11 bases. The CDR3 has 15 residues. The V and J ends lost 6 bases and 6 bases, in that order; junction bases with no gene match: 7. Germline assignment: CDR1 MDHEN and CDR2 SYDVKM. CDR3: CASSADRGLGQPQHF. Written as DNA, the CDR3 is TGTGCCAGCAGCGCGGACAGGGGGCTTGGTCAGCCCCAGCATTTT.

The CDR3 protein is CASSQDQGSSYNSPLHF. The CDR3 nucleotides are TGCGCCAGCAGCCAAGATCAGGGGAGCTCCTATAATTCACCCCTCCACTTT. The J gene is TRBJ1-6, the V gene TRBV4-3; possibly TRBD1 for D (6 bases). CDR1 and CDR2 from the germline V gene are LGHNA and YSLEER. The length of the CDR3 is 17 residues. V lost 0 bases and J 0 bases, leaving 9 bases between the germline ends.

This chain uses TRBV20-1 with TRBJ2-3; 8 bases line up with TRBD2. This CDR3 is 13 amino acids long. V lost 6 bases and J lost 4; bases outside the gene matches: 6. Germline V gives CDR1 DFQATT, CDR2 SNEGSKA (reference sequence). CDR3 in amino acids: CSAGTSYSDTQYF. CDR3 in DNA: TGCAGTGCCGGGACTAGTTATTCAGATACGCAGTATTTT.

This clonotype appeared many times. The CDR3 bases are TGTGCCAGCAGCTTAGCGCCGGGACTAGCCTACGAGCAGTACTTC. It yields the protein CASSLAPGLAYEQYF. J is TRBJ2-7 and V is TRBV7-2; 8 bases fit TRBD2. CDR3 length: 15 amino acids. V lost 0 bases, J lost 2 bases, and 3 bases stayed unmatched. Germline V gene data show CDR1 as SGHTA and CDR2 as FQGNSA.

This chain joins TRBV7-2 and TRBJ2-1; 14 nucleotides agree with TRBD2. Trimming cost V 4 bases and J 4 bases; bases outside gene matches: 9. Germline loops: CDR1 SGHTA, CDR2 FQGNSA. CDR3 length: 18 residues. CDR3 in DNA: TGTGCCAGCAGCTGGACTAGCGGGAGGCCTAGCCTTTACAATGAGCAGTTCTTC. This encodes CASSWTSGRPSLYNEQFF.

A few counts support this clonotype. The chain has TRBV4-3 and TRBJ1-2; maybe TRBD1 (6 bases). V was cut by 1 base and J by 8 bases, with 14 bases left in between. The germline gives CDR1 LGHNA, CDR2 YSLEER. CDR3 length: 14 residues. In nucleotides, the CDR3 is TGCGCCAGCAGCCAAGGCTTACAGGGAGACGGCTACACCTTC. It codes for CASSQGLQGDGYTF.

A note on this clonotype: A much larger clone differs by one base, so this may be a read error. This chain links TRBV9 with TRBJ2-7, with D tentatively TRBD1 or TRBD2 (5 bases each). The CDR3 contains 14 residues. Germline V lookup: CDR1 SGDLS, CDR2 YYNGEE. DNA for the CDR3: TGTGCCAGGAGGGACCGTTCCAGAGGGTACGGGCAGTACTTC. Its protein is CARRDRSRGYGQYF.

The table lists this clonotype with a few counts. The rearrangement joins TRBV29-1 to TRBJ2-3; D not certain. The CDR3 is 13 amino acids. CDR1 and CDR2 (germline): SQVTM, ANQGSEA. The CDR3 region is CTQAERVTDTQYF. The CDR3 DNA sequence: TGCACTCAGGCAGAAAGAGTCACAGATACGCAGTATTTT.

The gene calls are TRBV5-1 and TRBJ2-1, with 10 bases matching TRBD2. J lost 4 bases, V lost 4 bases, and 8 bases had no gene match. CDR3 length: 16 residues. Per the germline V gene, CDR1 is SGHRS and CDR2 is YFSETQ. The chain's CDR3 is CASSPVGLAAYNEQFF. For the CDR3, the DNA is TGCGCCAGCAGCCCGGTAGGACTAGCGGCATACAATGAGCAGTTCTTC.